This TCR beta chain was observed in a study of T-cell memory formation after mild COVID-19. Across the study: Most TCR clusters belonged to a single donor. Study-wide findings and caveats: CD4/CD8 balance held among clones contracting day 15 to 85, and later expanders leaned CD4+.

In this sample, this clonotype turned up a few times. Its antigen is not known. The CDR3 spans 11 residues. V was pared by 4 bases and J by 8 bases, with 9 bases between. Germline lookup yields CDR1 DFQATT and CDR2 SNEGSKA (reference sequence). Constant-segment-primed 5'RACE gave TCR alpha and TCR beta cDNA libraries with sample barcodes and UMIs. In TCRdb, the 5' RACE reads were re-called with MiXCR into one record per CDR3 protein. This table holds hundreds of thousands of distinct CDR3 sequences, around 21% found once. Sequenced input: PBMCs or a T cell subset sorted from them (not recorded which). This chain joins TRBV20-1 and TRBJ2-1, with D maybe TRBD1 (5 bases). The sequence was obtained from an adult woman who had mild COVID-19 (a few samples of this study predate the infection). Cell type and time point are not known. In DNA, the CDR3 is TGCAGTGCTATTAGGGGTCATGAGCAGTTCTTC. It encodes CSAIRGHEQFF.